Given below is one T cell receptor (beta chain) in context. Its specificity is unknown. The data belong to a study of shared clonotypes between healthy human individuals. Trimming took 5 bases from V and 10 from J, leaving 11 bases between them. The length of the CDR3 is 10 residues. The germline V gene has CDR1 DFQATT and CDR2 SNEGSKA (reference sequence). Assay used: immunoSEQ multiplex PCR; TCRdb lists only in-frame clones, some missing. The data hold approximately 1.5 million clones, with less than 99% observed a single time. Study-wide results and limits: Compared with memory subsets, naive subsets generally had larger estimated richness.

The sequence was obtained from a man aged 25-40 years in good health. Input material: naive CD4+ T cells sorted from blood. Stated subset: CD45RA+ positively selected. This chain joins TRBV20-1 and TRBJ2-5; D not resolved. The CDR3 nucleotides are TGCAGTGCTCCGATGGGAATCCAGTACTTC. Its translation is CSAPMGIQYF.